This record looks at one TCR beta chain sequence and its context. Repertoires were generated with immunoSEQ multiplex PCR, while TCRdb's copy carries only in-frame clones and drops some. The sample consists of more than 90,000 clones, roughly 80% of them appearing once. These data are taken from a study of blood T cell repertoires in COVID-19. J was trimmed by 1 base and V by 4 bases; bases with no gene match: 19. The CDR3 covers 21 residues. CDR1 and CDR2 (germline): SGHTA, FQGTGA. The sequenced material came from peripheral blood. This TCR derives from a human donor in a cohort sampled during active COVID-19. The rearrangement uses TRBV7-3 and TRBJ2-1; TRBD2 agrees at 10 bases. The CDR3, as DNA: TGTGCCAGCAGCTCTATCCTCCCGGGACTAGCGTCAGCCCCATCCTACAATGAGCAGTTCTTC. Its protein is CASSSILPGLASAPSYNEQFF.